This T cell receptor (beta chain) was retrieved from a study of regulatory T cells in long-lasting Graves disease. At the level of the study: The definition of persistent Graves' disease was over 5 years of antithyroid drugs with positive TSH receptor antibodies.

Time point reported: persistent/refractory GD, antithyroid drugs over 5 years with positive TRAb. There was RNA extracted from PBMCs, and the TCR library was made from it. Comment on this clonotype: What it recognizes is unknown.

Whole-study results and caveats: Patients with persistent disease showed a bias toward TRBV28, TRBJ1-2 and TRBJ2-5. Sample size was small, which may have lowered accuracy. Persistent cases of Graves' showed reduced TCR diversity relative to newly diagnosed patients.

Construction of the TCR beta libraries employed iRepertoire HTBI primers in conjunction with Arm-PCR of CDR3 regions. A single record per CDR3 protein comes from TCRdb applying MiXCR to the multiplex PCR reads. The data hold about 460,000 distinct CDR3 sequences, with roughly 22% observed a single time. The germline gives CDR1 SNHLY, CDR2 FYNNEI. This CDR3 is 16 amino acids long. J lost 5 bases, V lost 1 base, and 7 bases had no gene match. Source: peripheral blood mononuclear cells (PBMCs), taken when the disease was refractory, from a patient treated with antithyroid drugs. The source is a female donor with Graves disease. V is TRBV2 and J is TRBJ1-2; 10 bases align to TRBD1. The CDR3 protein is CASSEVDRGLEYGYTF. The CDR3 DNA is TGTGCCAGCAGTGAAGTTGACAGGGGGCTTGAGTATGGCTACACCTTC.